The 18 T cell receptor beta chains given below trace back to one sample, sequenced in a study of blood T cell repertoires in COVID-19. Produced via immunoSEQ multiplex PCR; TCRdb's table is partial and in-frame only. The table shows about 480,000 clones, with 70% to 90% occurring only once. Input material: PBMCs or T cells enriched from blood (not recorded which). The receptors were sampled from a woman in her forties who had recovered from COVID-19.

V and J are TRBV3-1 (or the pseudogene TRBV3-2) and TRBJ1-1, with 7 positions matching TRBD1. V trimming: 3 bases; J trimming: 6 bases; junction bases outside the gene matches: 7. The CDR3 is made up of 14 amino acids. The germline gives CDR1 LGHDT, CDR2 YNNKEL (reference sequence). The CDR3 loop is CASSQGIDRAEAFF. CDR3 DNA: TGTGCCAGCAGCCAGGGAATCGACAGGGCTGAAGCTTTCTTT.

V usage is TRBV5-8 and J usage is TRBJ2-7; a weak D match, TRBD1 (6 bases). Germline loops: CDR1 SGHTS, CDR2 YDEGEE. The CDR3 spans 16 residues. V was shortened by 4 bases and J by 3 bases, with 20 bases between the two germline ends. The chain's CDR3 is CASSPPQGHRDYEQYF. The CDR3 nucleotides are TGTGCCAGCAGCCCCCCTCAGGGACACCGTGACTACGAGCAGTACTTC.

CDR3 nucleotide sequence: TGTGCCAGCAGCCAAGAGACTAGCGGCACAGATACGCAGTATTTT. Protein: CASSQETSGTDTQYF. The genes are TRBV3-1 (or the pseudogene TRBV3-2) and TRBJ2-3; 8 bases align to TRBD2. Germline V gene sequence: CDR1 LGHDT, CDR2 YNNKEL (reference sequence). V shed 0 bases, J shed 1 base, and the junction held 0 bases outside the gene matches. The CDR3 totals 15 residues.

The gene calls are TRBV6-6 and TRBJ1-3; TRBD1 matches at 7 bases. V gave up 7 bases and J gave up 4 bases; unmatched junction bases: 4. The length of the CDR3 is 13 residues. CDR1 MNHNY and CDR2 SVGAGI come from the germline V gene (reference sequence). The DNA of the CDR3 is TGTGCCAGCAAACCGGGACAGGGAAACACCATATATTTT. Its translation: CASKPGQGNTIYF.

In its sample, this clone was seen a few times. The CDR3 DNA reads TGTGCCACCAGTGACAGCTACGAGCAGTACTTC. Encoded protein: CATSDSYEQYF. This sequence joins TRBV24-1 and TRBJ2-7; no reliable D call. In germline, CDR1 is KGHDR, CDR2 SFDVKD. The CDR3 has 11 amino acids. The germline V and J ends were trimmed by 4 bases and 3 bases, with 3 bases remaining between them.

The chain links TRBV25-1 to TRBJ2-1; 9 bases line up with TRBD1. Trimming removed 3 bases from V and 6 bases from J; junction bases left unmatched: 6. Germline CDR1 MGHDK, CDR2 SYGVNS. The CDR3 runs to 15 residues. CDR3 protein: CASSDSGQGSNEQFF. The CDR3 bases are TGTGCCAGCAGTGACTCGGGACAGGGTTCCAATGAGCAGTTCTTC.

The chain combines TRBV13 with TRBJ2-5; 14 bases agree with TRBD2. The germline gives CDR1 PRHDT, CDR2 FYEKMQ (reference sequence). V dropped 5 bases and J dropped 4; count of bases not matched to a gene: 3. The length of the CDR3 is 15 residues. The CDR3 DNA reads TGTGCCAGCAGCCGTGGACTAGCGGGAGGAGAGACCCAGTACTTC. This codes for CASSRGLAGGETQYF. Full variable domain (rest looked up from reference TRBV13 and TRBJ2-5): AAGVIQSPRHLIKEKRETATLKCYPIPRHDTVYWYQQGPGQDPQFLISFYEKMQSDKGSIPDRFSAQQFSDYHSELNMSSLELGDSALYFCASSRGLAGGETQYFGPGTRLLVL.

The chain joins TRBV6-1 to TRBJ1-5, with D maybe TRBD1 (5 bases). Trimming cost V 1 base and J 5 bases, with 6 bases left between them. This CDR3 has 13 amino acids. Germline lookup yields CDR1 MNHNS and CDR2 SASEGT. This CDR3 reads CASSEGGDQPQHF. The CDR3 coding sequence is TGTGCCAGCAGTGAAGGGGGCGATCAGCCCCAGCATTTT.

The rearrangement uses TRBV4-3 and TRBJ1-2; the match to TRBD1 covers 7 bases. The trim removed 0 bases at V and 0 bases at J, leaving 4 bases unmatched. This CDR3 contains 16 residues. CDR1 and CDR2 (germline): LGHNA, YSLEER. Here the CDR3 DNA reads TGCGCCAGCAGCCAAGATCGAACAGGGGCTAACTATGGCTACACCTTC. Translation gives CASSQDRTGANYGYTF.

The chain has TRBV15 and TRBJ2-7; tentatively, D is TRBD1 (5 bases). The V gene lost 0 bases and the J gene lost 6 bases, with 21 bases spanning the gap. Germline V lookup: CDR1 LNHNV, CDR2 YYDKDF (reference sequence). This CDR3 contains 17 residues. CDR3 amino acids: CATSRDLKGYSPSEQYF. The CDR3 DNA reads as TGTGCCACCAGCAGAGATCTGAAGGGGTACTCTCCCTCCGAGCAGTACTTC.

The chain employs TRBV18 and TRBJ1-1; 11 positions match TRBD1. The trim removed 6 bases at V and 6 bases at J, leaving 9 bases unmatched. The germline CDR1 and CDR2 sequences are KGHSH and LQKENI. The CDR3 has 15 residues. Here the CDR3 DNA reads TGTGCCAGCTCGTATGTAGGACAGGGGGCTGCTGAAGCTTTCTTT. Translated, it gives CASSYVGQGAAEAFF.

V usage is TRBV19 and J usage is TRBJ2-3; 8 bases are a match to TRBD1. Per germline, CDR1 LNHDA and CDR2 SQIVND (reference sequence). This CDR3 is built from 17 residues. J lost 4 bases, V lost 4 bases, and 13 bases had no gene match. CDR3 coding DNA: TGTGCCAGTAGTAGCCGTTCTGGACAGGGAGGCCCAGATACGCAGTATTTT. Translated, it gives CASSSRSGQGGPDTQYF.

V usage is TRBV7-9 and J usage is TRBJ2-3; possibly TRBD2 for D (6 bases). The CDR3 spans 14 residues. Germline values: CDR1 SEHNR, CDR2 FQNEAQ (reference sequence). V lost 5 bases, J lost 6 bases, and 15 bases lay in between. In nucleotides, the CDR3 is TGTGCCAGCAGCCGGGGGACTCGTGCGGATACGCAGTATTTT. Translating it yields CASSRGTRADTQYF.

The gene calls are TRBV25-1 and TRBJ2-3, with 9 nucleotides matching TRBD2. CDR1 is MGHDK and CDR2 is SYGVNS in the germline V gene. The V segment lost 4 bases and the J segment 4 bases; nucleotides outside the gene matches: 3. CDR3 length equals 14 residues. CDR3 protein: CASSGAGGSDTQYF. DNA for the CDR3: TGTGCCAGCAGTGGGGCGGGAGGGTCAGATACGCAGTATTTT.

The table lists this clone with a few counts. This sequence joins TRBV10-3 and TRBJ1-2; no firm D call. CDR3 size: 15 residues. CDR1 is ENHRY, CDR2 SYGVKD, per germline. V dropped 6 bases and J dropped 4 bases, with 18 bases sitting between them. Here the CDR3 reads CAIRTRGQETYGYTF. DNA of the CDR3: TGTGCCATCAGGACCCGAGGGCAGGAGACCTATGGCTACACCTTC.

This clone was counted between two and nine times. The V and J genes are TRBV29-1 and TRBJ1-1; TRBD1 matches at 9 bases. This CDR3 spans 12 amino acids. Germline values: CDR1 SQVTM, CDR2 ANQGSEA. CDR3 coding DNA: TGCAGGGCTGACAGGGGGAAAAATGAAGCTTTCTTT. This translates into CRADRGKNEAFF.

This clone appeared once. The rearrangement uses TRBV7-2 and TRBJ2-7; D may be TRBD2 (5 bases). V was clipped by 5 bases and J by 2 bases, with 16 bases between them. This CDR3 comprises 15 residues. The V gene's germline CDR1 is SGHTA and CDR2 FQGNSA. The CDR3 sequence: CASSPSGVTAYEQYF. The CDR3 DNA is TGTGCCAGCAGCCCCTCCGGGGTCACAGCCTACGAGCAGTACTTC. The full variable domain, with the rest looked up from reference TRBV7-2 and TRBJ2-7, is GAGVSQSPSNKVTEKGKDVELRCDPISGHTALYWYRQSLGQGLEFLIYFQGNSAPDKSGLPSDRFSAERTGGSVSTLTIQRTQQEDSAVYLCASSPSGVTAYEQYFGPGTRLTVT.

This clone occurred once. V is TRBV7-8 and J is TRBJ1-2, with a weak D call TRBD1 (5 bases). Trimming stripped 5 bases from V and 0 bases from J, with 13 bases between. Germline V gene sequence: CDR1 SGHVS, CDR2 FQNEAQ. CDR3 size: 15 residues. This CDR3 reads CASSTGHDANYGYTF. DNA of the CDR3: TGTGCCAGCAGCACAGGACACGACGCTAACTATGGCTACACCTTC.